This TCR beta chain was recorded in a study of CXCR3-negative and CXCR3-positive naive CD8 T cells. This CDR3 comprises 14 residues. Germline CDR1 and CDR2: MNHEY and SVGAGI. UMI-tagged TRB cDNA libraries were built via 5' RACE. TCRdb re-analyzed the 5' RACE reads; it lists each CDR3 protein once, without DNA. Recorded here are about 58,000 distinct CDR3 sequences; the top ten clones represent 0.42%. Material for sequencing was naive CXCR3- CD8+ T cells from blood. Subset of the sample: CD45RO-CCR7+CD27+CD95- naive CD8+ T cells lacking CXCR3 (TNR3-). The clonotype was recovered from a human donor in good health. Some clones in this sample may be carry-over from other donors' samples. The chain joins TRBV6-5 to TRBJ2-1. This CDR3 reads CASSNQAIYNEQFF.